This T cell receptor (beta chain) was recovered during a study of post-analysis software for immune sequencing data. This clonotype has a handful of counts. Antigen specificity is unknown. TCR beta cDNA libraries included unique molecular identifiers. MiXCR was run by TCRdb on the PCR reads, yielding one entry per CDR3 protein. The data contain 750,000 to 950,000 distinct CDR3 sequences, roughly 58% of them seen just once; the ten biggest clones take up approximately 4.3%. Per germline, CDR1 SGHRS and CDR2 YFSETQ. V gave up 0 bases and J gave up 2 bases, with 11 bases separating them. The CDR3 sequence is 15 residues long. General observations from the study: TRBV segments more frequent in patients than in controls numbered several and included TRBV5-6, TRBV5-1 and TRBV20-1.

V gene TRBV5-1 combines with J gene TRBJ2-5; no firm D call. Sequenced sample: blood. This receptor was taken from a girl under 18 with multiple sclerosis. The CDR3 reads CASSLATAGQETQYF. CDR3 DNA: TGCGCCAGCAGCTTGGCCACGGCAGGACAAGAGACCCAGTACTTC.